This entry concerns a single TCR beta chain. Its antigen remains unknown. The data stem from a study of shared clonotypes between healthy human individuals. CD4+ cells underwent separation, giving CD45RA+ naive and CD45RA-negative memory subsets. The CDR3 has 15 residues. Germline assignment: CDR1 MNHEY and CDR2 SVGAGI. V lost 6 bases and J lost 6, with 21 bases in between. Only in-frame clones appear in the TCRdb table, and some are missing; sequencing was by immunoSEQ multiplex PCR. Among 2 million to 2.5 million clones listed, 80% to 95% were seen once. Study-level results: All-four-donor shared clonotypes had higher generation probabilities than non-shared clonotypes did. Inspection by rarefaction showed sorted-subset sequencing to be incomplete despite large depth.

The clonotype originates from a man between 18 and 35 years old in good health. Some clones in this sample may be carry-over from other donors' samples. The sample comprised naive CD4+ T cells from PBMCs. Subset indicated: CD45RA+ positively selected. The gene calls are TRBV6-5 and TRBJ2-7, with a weak D call TRBD2 (7 bases). DNA for the CDR3: TGTGCCAGCAGGCCCGAGGGGGGGGGACCTGGCGAGCAGTACTTC. Translated: CASRPEGGGPGEQYF.